This is a list of T cell receptor beta chains from one sample in a study of T cells in localized non-small cell lung cancer. The assay was immunoSEQ multiplex PCR, and TCRdb's table has in-frame clones only and misses some. In the table there are over a thousand clones, under 25% of which are singletons. Material: normal lung tissue next to the tumor, obtained before any cancer treatment. The origin of the receptors is a female donor older than 55 with stage I squamous cell lung carcinoma. The CDR3 runs from the conserved cysteine through the conserved F or W. The D gene is left open where the match is weak. Clone size is stated in some rows and not others, as once, few, many or a class when expanded.

CDR3nt,CDR3aa,len,d_gene,v_gene,j_gene,abundance
TGTGCCAGCAGTCTGAGGGCGACAGGGGCGGCAGATACGCAGTATTTT,CASSLRATGAADTQYF,16,TRBD1,TRBV28,TRBJ2-3,few
TGTGCCAGTAGGTATTCAGGGGTCTCATTTACAGATACGCAGTATTTT,CASRYSGVSFTDTQYF,16,.,TRBV19,TRBJ2-3,.
TGTGCCAGCAGTCCTGGGCGGGAGGGATACAATGAGCAGTTCTTC,CASSPGREGYNEQFF,15,TRBD2,TRBV11-3,TRBJ2-1,.
TGTGCCAGCAGTGAGGGGGATCACTACAATGAGCAGTTCTTC,CASSEGDHYNEQFF,14,.,TRBV25-1,TRBJ2-1,few
TGTGCCAGCAGCCCTGGGACATTTCGTTACGAGCAGTACTTC,CASSPGTFRYEQYF,14,.,TRBV11-3,TRBJ2-7,few
TGTGCCAGCAGCTTGGGGACGGAATCCTACGAGCAGTACTTC,CASSLGTESYEQYF,14,.,TRBV11-3,TRBJ2-7,few
TGTGCCAGTAGTTTAGTGGTCTATAGCAATCAGCCCCAGCATTTT,CASSLVVYSNQPQHF,15,.,TRBV19,TRBJ1-5,.
TGTGCCAGCAGCCATCGAGGGGCAGGGCAAATCGGAGCTTTCTTT,CASSHRGAGQIGAFF,15,.,TRBV6-8,TRBJ1-1,few
TGTGCCAGCAGTTTATGGGCCAGGGGGGATGAAGCTTTCTTT,CASSLWARGDEAFF,14,TRBD1,TRBV28,TRBJ1-1,.
TGTGCCAGCAGCTCTGAGAATCCCATGAAGGAGACCCAGTACTTC,CASSSENPMKETQYF,15,.,TRBV11-3,TRBJ2-5,few
TGTGCCAGCAGCTTCGGGTGGGATTCACCCCTCCACTTT,CASSFGWDSPLHF,13,.,TRBV7-8,TRBJ1-6,few
TGTGCCAGCAGCTTATTGGCGGGAGGCGAGAGGGGGACCTACGAGCAGTACTTC,CASSLLAGGERGTYEQYF,18,TRBD2,TRBV11-3,TRBJ2-7,medium-sized
TGCAGCGTTGAAGATCTGTCAGGGGGGGGGCCGAACACTGAAGCTTTCTTT,CSVEDLSGGGPNTEAFF,17,TRBD1,TRBV29-1,TRBJ1-1,medium-sized
TGTGCCAGCAGTCGAAAGCCCTTAAGATCCTACAATGAGCAGTTCTTC,CASSRKPLRSYNEQFF,16,.,TRBV6-8,TRBJ2-1,few
TGTGCCAGCAGTTTAAGGGAGTTGTCGGCCCATGAGCAGTTCTTC,CASSLRELSAHEQFF,15,.,TRBV28,TRBJ2-1,.
TGTGCCAGCAGCGTAGGGATTGGGACAGGGGTCACTGAAGCTTTCTTT,CASSVGIGTGVTEAFF,16,TRBD1,TRBV9,TRBJ1-1,.
TGTGCCAGCCTCAAAGGGGGACAGGGGTTCACTAATGAAAAACTGTTTTTT,CASLKGGQGFTNEKLFF,17,TRBD1,TRBV28,TRBJ1-4,.
TGTGCCAGCAGCTTATTTGCCAGGACCGACTACGAGCAGTACTTC,CASSLFARTDYEQYF,15,.,TRBV11-3,TRBJ2-7,.
TGTGCCAGCAGTTTGTCCGAGGGAGAGACCCAGTACTTC,CASSLSEGETQYF,13,.,TRBV28,TRBJ2-5,few
TGTGCCAGCAACGTGCAGGGCTCGACTGAAGCTTTCTTT,CASNVQGSTEAFF,13,.,TRBV6-8,TRBJ1-1,few
TGTGCCAGCACGTTAGCGGGAGCCCGGAATGAGCAGTTCTTC,CASTLAGARNEQFF,14,TRBD2,TRBV28,TRBJ2-1,.
TGTGCCAGCAGCTTACGGCTGAGCTCCTACGAGCAGTACTTC,CASSLRLSSYEQYF,14,.,TRBV11-3,TRBJ2-7,few
TGTGCCAGCAGTTACGATGGACAGGCGGGGGGCTACACCTTC,CASSYDGQAGGYTF,14,TRBD1,TRBV6-8,TRBJ1-2,.
TGTGCCAGCAGCTTAGGAGGCGGAGCGAACACCGGGGAGCTGTTTTTT,CASSLGGGANTGELFF,16,.,TRBV11-3,TRBJ2-2,few
TGTGCCAGCAGCGTAGAACCAGCGGGGAGACAGTTCTTC,CASSVEPAGRQFF,13,TRBD2,TRBV9,TRBJ2-1,few
TGTGCCAGCAGCCCGAAAAGACTAGCGGGGGGAGAGAATGAGCAGTTCTTC,CASSPKRLAGGENEQFF,17,TRBD2,TRBV11-3,TRBJ2-1,medium-sized